This T cell receptor beta chain was found in a study of beta chain features in type 1 diabetes. Germline assignment: CDR1 SGHRS and CDR2 YFSETQ. This CDR3 has 16 amino acids. V gave up 8 bases and J gave up 3 bases; unmatched junction bases: 12. The whole isolated RNA underwent reverse transcription, so sequencing captured expressed TCRB transcripts. Only in-frame clones appear in the TCRdb table, and some are missing; sequencing was by immunoSEQ multiplex PCR. This table has 300,000 or so clones, about 13% appearing once. This clone was counted between two and nine times. The antigen is not known. Study results and limitations: In all four CD4+ subsets, TCRB CDR3 length was significantly, moderately reduced in type 1 diabetes.

Sample: naive CD4+ T cells from blood. The genes are TRBV5-1 and TRBJ2-7, with 12 nucleotides matching TRBD2. The sequence derives from a woman between 18 and 29 years old with type 1 diabetes. The CDR3 DNA reads as TGCGCCAGTAGACTAGCGGGAGAGGACCCTCGCTACGAGCAGTACTTC. It encodes CASRLAGEDPRYEQYF.